This T cell receptor (beta chain) was identified during a study of early T cells in non-severe SARS-CoV-2 infection. Overall study: The authors sequenced bulk RNA from unsorted whole blood, leaving chains unpaired.

The CDR3 covers 14 residues. With 8 bases removed from V and 6 bases from J, the gap between germline ends came to 20 bases. Germline V gene data show CDR1 as MNHEY and CDR2 as SVGAGI. In regard to this clonotype: Its antigen is not identified.

The study's findings and limits: VDJdb-based annotation leaned toward anti-spike CD8 responses and missed private and CD4 specificities.

Researchers tagged individual cDNA molecules with unique molecular identifiers. TCRdb redid the calling of the 5' RACE reads with MiXCR, one entry per CDR3 protein. This sample carries tens of thousands of distinct CDR3 sequences, 10% to 15% of them seen once, and the ten largest clones take more than 1.5%. The chain links TRBV6-5 to TRBJ2-7; D is tentatively TRBD1 or TRBD2 (5 bases each). The sample comprised whole blood. This TCR derives from an adult who was a healthcare worker with PCR-confirmed SARS-CoV-2 infection or an uninfected control (not recorded which). CDR3 loop: CASRLRNGAREQYF. Here the CDR3 DNA reads TGTGCCAGCCGTTTGCGTAACGGGGCGCGCGAGCAGTACTTC.